In its sample, the clone carrying this TCR beta chain was seen once. What it binds is unknown. It was with a sample-barcoded 5' primer and a J-beta primer mix that a second PCR of roughly 7 to 12 cycles was run. TCRdb re-called the 5' RACE reads through MiXCR, storing one row per CDR3 protein. The sample carries about 940,000 distinct CDR3 sequences, approximately 49% recorded once. Trimming cost V 0 bases and J 3 bases, with 9 bases left between them. Germline V gene lookup returns CDR1 LNHNV and CDR2 YYDKDF (reference sequence). The CDR3 sequence is 15 residues long. This record comes from a study of blood T cells in healthy people across ages. Healthy Russian Caucasian donors spanned ages about 6 to 100 years. Researchers collected around 11 milliliters of peripheral blood from every single donor. Study results and caveats: There were more naive CD4+ cells and higher diversity in long-lived donors than in aged donors. Conclusively comparing naive with antigen-experienced cells was impossible with unsorted PBMCs.

This receptor was taken from a man aged 30 to 45 in good health. The chain carries TRBV15 and TRBJ1-5; a possible D gene is TRBD1 (5 bases). The sequencing sample was made of blood. CDR3 coding DNA: TGTGCCACCAGCAGAGATCGAGGGGCCAATCAGCCCCAGCATTTT. Translation: CATSRDRGANQPQHF.